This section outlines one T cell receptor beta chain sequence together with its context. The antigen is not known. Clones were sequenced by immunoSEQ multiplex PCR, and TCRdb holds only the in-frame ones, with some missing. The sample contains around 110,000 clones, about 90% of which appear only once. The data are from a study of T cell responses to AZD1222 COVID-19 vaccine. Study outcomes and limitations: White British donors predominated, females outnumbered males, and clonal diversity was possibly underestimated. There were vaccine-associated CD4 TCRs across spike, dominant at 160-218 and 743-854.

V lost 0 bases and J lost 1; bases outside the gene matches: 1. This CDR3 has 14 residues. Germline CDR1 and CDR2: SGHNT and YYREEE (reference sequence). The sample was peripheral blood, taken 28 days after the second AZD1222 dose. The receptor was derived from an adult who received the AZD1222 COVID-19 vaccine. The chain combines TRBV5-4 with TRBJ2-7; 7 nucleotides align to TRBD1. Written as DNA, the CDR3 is TGTGCCAGCAGCTTGGACAGGGGATCCTACGAGCAGTACTTC. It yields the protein CASSLDRGSYEQYF.